This TCR beta chain was captured in a study of T cells in Graves' hyperthyroidism and ophthalmopathy. Germline CDR1 and CDR2: SGHTA and FQGNSA. The CDR3 covers 17 residues. V was pared by 5 bases and J by 2 bases, with 18 bases between. This clonotype was recorded at least ten times. Its antigen is unknown. Notes on the study in general: A model of 13 V-J pairs discriminated ophthalmopathy from stable hyperthyroidism.

Researchers took RNA transcripts and amplified the TCR beta CDR3 regions from them. An initial round of RT-PCR targeting the TCR CDR3 relied on the HTBI primer set. TCRdb recomputed calls from the multiplex PCR reads with MiXCR, one row per CDR3 protein. The table has around 280,000 distinct CDR3 sequences, 13% seen once. Material for sequencing was blood. The source of this sequence is a woman aged 25-40 years with Graves' hyperthyroidism that later progressed to Graves' ophthalmopathy. V gene TRBV7-2 combines with J gene TRBJ2-2; D gene uncertain. The CDR3 bases are TGTGCCAGCAGCCATTTTATGGGGTGGGGTAACACCGGGGAGCTGTTTTTT. It encodes CASSHFMGWGNTGELFF.